This TCR beta chain was obtained from a study of control samples from healthy donors and cancer patients. The ends were cut back, 3 bases at V and 1 base at J, with 7 bases in the middle. The CDR3 loop spans 14 amino acids. CDR1 MDHEN and CDR2 SYDVKM come from the germline V gene. Libraries were prepared by immunoSEQ multiplex PCR; TCRdb keeps only in-frame clonotypes and omits some of them. The data show some 150,000 clones, nearly 96% seen once. The receptor's source is a woman in her twenties or thirties in good health. Sequenced input: blood. This chain connects TRBV28 to TRBJ1-5, with a tentative D call TRBD1 (5 bases). The CDR3 region has the DNA TGTGCCAGCAGTTTGGACACAAGCAATCAGCCCCAGCATTTT. This translates into CASSLDTSNQPQHF.